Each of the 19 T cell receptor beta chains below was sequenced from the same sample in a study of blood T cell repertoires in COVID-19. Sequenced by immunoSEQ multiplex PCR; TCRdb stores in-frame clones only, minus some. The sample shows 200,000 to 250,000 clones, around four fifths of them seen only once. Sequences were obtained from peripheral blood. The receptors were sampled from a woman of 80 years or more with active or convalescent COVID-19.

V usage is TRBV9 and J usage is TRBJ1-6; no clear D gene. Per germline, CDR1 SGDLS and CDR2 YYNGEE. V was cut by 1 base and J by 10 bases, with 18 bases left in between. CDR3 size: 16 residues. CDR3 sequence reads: CASSVSEGLAWSPLHF. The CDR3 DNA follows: TGTGCCAGCAGCGTATCGGAAGGACTAGCCTGGTCACCCCTCCACTTT.

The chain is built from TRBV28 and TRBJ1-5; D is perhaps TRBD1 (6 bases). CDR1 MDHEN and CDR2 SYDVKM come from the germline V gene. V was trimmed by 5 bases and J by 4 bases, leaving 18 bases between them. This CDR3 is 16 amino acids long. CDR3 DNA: TGTGCCAGCAGTAAAATGCGGACAGAGATAAATCAGCCCCAGCATTTT. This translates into CASSKMRTEINQPQHF.

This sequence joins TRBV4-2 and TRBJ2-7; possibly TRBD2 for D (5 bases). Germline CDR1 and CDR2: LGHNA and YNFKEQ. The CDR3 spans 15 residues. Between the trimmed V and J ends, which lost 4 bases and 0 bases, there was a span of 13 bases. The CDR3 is CASSLEDLNSYEQYF. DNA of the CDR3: TGTGCCAGCAGCCTTGAGGACTTGAACTCCTACGAGCAGTACTTC.

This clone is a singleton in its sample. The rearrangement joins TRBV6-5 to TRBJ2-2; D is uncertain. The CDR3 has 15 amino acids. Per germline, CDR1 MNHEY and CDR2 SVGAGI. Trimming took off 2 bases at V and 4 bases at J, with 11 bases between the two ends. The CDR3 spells CASSYPGFRTGELFF. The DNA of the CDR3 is TGTGCCAGCAGTTACCCAGGATTTCGCACCGGGGAGCTGTTTTTT.

The CDR3 is CASSSPPGNSYNEQFF. The DNA of the CDR3 is TGCGCCAGCAGCTCCCCACCGGGGAACTCCTACAATGAGCAGTTCTTC. The rearrangement links TRBV5-1 to TRBJ2-1; TRBD2 might be the D (5 bases). Germline values: CDR1 SGHRS, CDR2 YFSETQ. This CDR3 spans 16 amino acids. V lost 3 bases and J 0 bases, leaving 13 bases between the germline ends.

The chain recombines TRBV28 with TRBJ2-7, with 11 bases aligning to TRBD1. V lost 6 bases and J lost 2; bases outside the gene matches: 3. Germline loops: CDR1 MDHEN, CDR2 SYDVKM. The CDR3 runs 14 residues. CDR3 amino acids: CASRRTGGTYEQYF. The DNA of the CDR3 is TGTGCCAGCAGGAGGACAGGGGGCACCTACGAGCAGTACTTC.

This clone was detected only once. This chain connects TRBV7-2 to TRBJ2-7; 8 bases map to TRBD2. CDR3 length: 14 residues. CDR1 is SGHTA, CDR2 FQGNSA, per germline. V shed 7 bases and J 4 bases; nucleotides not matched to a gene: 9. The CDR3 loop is CASTPSRGEYEQYF. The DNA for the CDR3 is TGTGCCAGCACCCCATCGCGGGGGGAGTACGAGCAGTACTTC.

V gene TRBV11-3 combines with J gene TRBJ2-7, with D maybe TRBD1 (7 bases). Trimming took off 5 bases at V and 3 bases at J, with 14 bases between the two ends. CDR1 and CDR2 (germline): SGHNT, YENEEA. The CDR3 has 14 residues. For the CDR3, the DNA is TGTGCCAGCAGCGGGCGACAGGGACTCTACGAGCAGTACTTC. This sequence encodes CASSGRQGLYEQYF.

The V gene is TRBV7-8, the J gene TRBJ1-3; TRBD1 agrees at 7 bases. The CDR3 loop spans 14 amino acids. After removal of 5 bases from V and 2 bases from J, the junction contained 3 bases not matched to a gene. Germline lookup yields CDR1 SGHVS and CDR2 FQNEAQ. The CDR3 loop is CASSTGAAGNTIYF. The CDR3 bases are TGTGCCAGCAGCACAGGGGCGGCTGGAAACACCATATATTTT.

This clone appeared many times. In DNA form, the CDR3 reads TGTGCCAGCAGCCAAGGAACTAGCGGATTTTACAATGAGCAGTTCTTC. Translated: CASSQGTSGFYNEQFF. This rearrangement joins TRBV3-1 (or the pseudogene TRBV3-2) to TRBJ2-1, with TRBD2 identical over 8 bases. Germline V lookup: CDR1 LGHDT, CDR2 YNNKEL (reference sequence). The CDR3 runs to 16 residues. Trimming took 1 base from V and 4 from J; bases not matched to a gene: 6.

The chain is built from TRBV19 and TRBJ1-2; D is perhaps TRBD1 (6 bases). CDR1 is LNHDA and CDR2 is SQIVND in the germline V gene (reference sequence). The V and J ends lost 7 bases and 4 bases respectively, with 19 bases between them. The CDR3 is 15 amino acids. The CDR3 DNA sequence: TGTGCCAGTAACTATTTCCCCGGACAGAGCTATGGCTACACCTTC. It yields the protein CASNYFPGQSYGYTF.

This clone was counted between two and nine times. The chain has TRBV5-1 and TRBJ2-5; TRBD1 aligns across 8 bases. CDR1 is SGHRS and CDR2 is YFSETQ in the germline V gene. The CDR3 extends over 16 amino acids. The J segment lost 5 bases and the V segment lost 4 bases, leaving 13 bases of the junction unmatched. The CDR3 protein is CASSPGGQGLGETQYF. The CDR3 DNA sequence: TGCGCCAGCAGCCCAGGCGGACAGGGACTCGGGGAGACCCAGTACTTC.

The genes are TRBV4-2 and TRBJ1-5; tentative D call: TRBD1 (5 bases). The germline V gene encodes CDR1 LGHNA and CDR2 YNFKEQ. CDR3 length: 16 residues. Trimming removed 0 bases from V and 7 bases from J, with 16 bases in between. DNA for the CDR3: TGTGCCAGCAGCCAAGATTCCGGCGGGGGTGGACAGCCCCAGCATTTT. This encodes CASSQDSGGGGQPQHF.

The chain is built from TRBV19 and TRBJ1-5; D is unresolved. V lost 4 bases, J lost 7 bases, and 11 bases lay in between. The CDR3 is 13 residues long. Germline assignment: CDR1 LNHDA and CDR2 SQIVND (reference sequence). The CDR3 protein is CASSKQHQQPQHF. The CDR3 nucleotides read TGTGCCAGTAGTAAACAGCATCAACAGCCCCAGCATTTT.

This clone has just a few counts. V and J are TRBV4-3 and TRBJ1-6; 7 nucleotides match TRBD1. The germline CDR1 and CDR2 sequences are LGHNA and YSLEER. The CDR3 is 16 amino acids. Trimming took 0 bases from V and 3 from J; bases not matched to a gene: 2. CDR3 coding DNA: TGCGCCAGCAGCCAAGAAGGGGACAGCTATAATTCACCCCTCCACTTT. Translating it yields CASSQEGDSYNSPLHF.

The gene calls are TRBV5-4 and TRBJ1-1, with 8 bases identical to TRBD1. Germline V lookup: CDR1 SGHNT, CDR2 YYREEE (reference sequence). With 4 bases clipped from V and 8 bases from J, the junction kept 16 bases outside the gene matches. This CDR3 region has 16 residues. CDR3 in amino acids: CASSAEPQGAGVEAFF. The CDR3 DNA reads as TGTGCCAGCAGCGCGGAACCGCAGGGGGCGGGTGTGGAAGCTTTCTTT. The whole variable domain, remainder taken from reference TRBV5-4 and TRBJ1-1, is ETGVTQSPTHLIKTRGQQVTLRCSSQSGHNTVSWYQQALGQGPQFIFQYYREEENGRGNFPPRFSGLQFPNYSSELNVNALELDDSALYLCASSAEPQGAGVEAFFGQGTRLTVV.

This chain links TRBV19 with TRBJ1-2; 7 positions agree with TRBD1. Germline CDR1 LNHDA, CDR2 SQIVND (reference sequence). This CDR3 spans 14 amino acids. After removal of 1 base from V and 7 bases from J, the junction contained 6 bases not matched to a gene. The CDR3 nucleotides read TGTGCCAGTAGTATAGGGAACAGGGGCGCTGGCTACACCTTC. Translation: CASSIGNRGAGYTF.

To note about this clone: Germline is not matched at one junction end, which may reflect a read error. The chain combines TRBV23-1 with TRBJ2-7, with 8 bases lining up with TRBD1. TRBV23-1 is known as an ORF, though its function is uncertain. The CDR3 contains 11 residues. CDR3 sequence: CARRGHYEQYF. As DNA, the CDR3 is TGCGCCCGCAGGGGGCATTACGAGCAGTACTTC.

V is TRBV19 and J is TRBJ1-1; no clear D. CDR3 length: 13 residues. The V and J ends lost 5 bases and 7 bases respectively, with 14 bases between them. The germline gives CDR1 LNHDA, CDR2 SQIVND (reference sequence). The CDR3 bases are TGTGCCAGTAGTCGGCGGGAGGCGGTTGAAGCTTTCTTT. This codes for CASSRREAVEAFF.